The next 5 T cell receptor beta chains were all read from a single sample in a study of shared clonotypes between healthy human individuals. Clones were sequenced by immunoSEQ multiplex PCR, and TCRdb holds only the in-frame ones, with some missing. The sample contains approximately 710,000 clones, about nine tenths of which appear only once. The specimen was memory CD8+ T cells from PBMCs. Subset specified: CD45RO+ cells pooled with CCR7-negative TemRA cells. These receptors were taken from a man younger than 30 in good health. Some clones in this sample may be carry-over from other donors' samples.

This sequence joins TRBV9 and TRBJ2-3; no clear D. Trimming removed 4 bases from V and 2 bases from J, with 8 bases in between. CDR1 is SGDLS, CDR2 YYNGEE, per germline. This CDR3 has 13 residues. The CDR3 bases are TGTGCCAGCAGCCCTAGTAACACAGATACGCAGTATTTT. As protein: CASSPSNTDTQYF.

This chain joins TRBV5-1 and TRBJ2-7, with a possible D match to TRBD2 (5 bases). This CDR3 contains 15 residues. CDR1 SGHRS and CDR2 YFSETQ come from the germline V gene. With 0 bases removed from V and 2 bases from J, the gap between germline ends came to 12 bases. The CDR3 spells CASSLGARETYEQYF. The CDR3 coding sequence is TGCGCCAGCAGCTTGGGTGCTCGGGAAACCTACGAGCAGTACTTC.

V and J are TRBV3-2 and TRBJ1-1. TRBV3-2 is described as a pseudogene. The CDR3 consists of 9 residues. DNA for the CDR3: TGTGCCAGCTTACTGGAAGCTTTCTTT. Its protein product is CASLLEAFF.

This rearrangement joins TRBV5-1 to TRBJ2-7; TRBD1 matches at 8 bases. Germline lookup yields CDR1 SGHRS and CDR2 YFSETQ. The CDR3 is 16 amino acids. Trimming cost V 3 bases and J 3 bases; bases outside gene matches: 11. The CDR3, as DNA: TGCGCCAGCAGCTGGAACCGACAGGGGCCGGACTACGAGCAGTACTTC. This sequence encodes CASSWNRQGPDYEQYF.

The rearrangement uses TRBV27 and TRBJ2-1; 8 bases match TRBD2. Germline values: CDR1 MNHEY, CDR2 SMNVEV (reference sequence). Trimming at V came to 2 bases and at J to 10 bases, leaving 16 bases not matched to a gene. The length of the CDR3 is 17 residues. Here the CDR3 DNA reads TGTGCCAGCAGTTTACAGTCCCCCGGGAGGGCGAGTTTGGAGCAGTTCTTC. It translates to CASSLQSPGRASLEQFF.